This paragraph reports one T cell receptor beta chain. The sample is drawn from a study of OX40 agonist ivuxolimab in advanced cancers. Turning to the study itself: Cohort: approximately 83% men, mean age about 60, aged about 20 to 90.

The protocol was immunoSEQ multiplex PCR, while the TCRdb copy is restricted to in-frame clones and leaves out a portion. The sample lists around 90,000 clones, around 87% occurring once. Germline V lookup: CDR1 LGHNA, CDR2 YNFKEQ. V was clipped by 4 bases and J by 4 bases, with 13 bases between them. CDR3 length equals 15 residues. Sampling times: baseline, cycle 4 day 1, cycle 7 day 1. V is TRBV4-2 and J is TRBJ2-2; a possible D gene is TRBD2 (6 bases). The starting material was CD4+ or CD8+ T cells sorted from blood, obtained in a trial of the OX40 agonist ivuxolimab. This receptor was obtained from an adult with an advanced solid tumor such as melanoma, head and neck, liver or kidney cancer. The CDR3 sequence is CASSPASETTGELFF. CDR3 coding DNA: TGTGCCAGCAGCCCAGCTAGCGAGACCACCGGGGAGCTGTTTTTT.